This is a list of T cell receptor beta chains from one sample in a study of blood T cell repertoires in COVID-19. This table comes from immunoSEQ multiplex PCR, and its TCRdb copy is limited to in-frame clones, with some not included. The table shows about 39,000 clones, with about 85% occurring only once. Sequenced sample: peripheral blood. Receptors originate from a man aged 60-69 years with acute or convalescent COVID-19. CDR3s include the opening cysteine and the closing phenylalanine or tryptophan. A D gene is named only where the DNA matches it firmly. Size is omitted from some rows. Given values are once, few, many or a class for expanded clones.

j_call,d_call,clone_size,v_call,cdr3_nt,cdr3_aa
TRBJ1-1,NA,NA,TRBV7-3,TGTGCCAGCAGCTTAATGAGTGGTCAGAACACTGAAGCTTTCTTT,CASSLMSGQNTEAFF
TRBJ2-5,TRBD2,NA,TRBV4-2,TGTGCCAGCAGCCAAGAACGTATGGTGACTAGCGGGGGGGCCATAGAGACCCAGTACTTC,CASSQERMVTSGGAIETQYF
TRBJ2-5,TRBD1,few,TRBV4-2,TGTGCCAGCAGCCAAGAGTCGGACAGGGGGACCCAGTACTTC,CASSQESDRGTQYF
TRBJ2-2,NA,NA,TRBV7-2,TGTGCCAGCAGCTTAGGATCTACGCGGGCTCAGACCGGGGAGCTGTTTTTT,CASSLGSTRAQTGELFF
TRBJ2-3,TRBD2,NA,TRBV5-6,TGTGCCAGCAGCCGTACTAGCGGCACAGATACGCAGTATTTT,CASSRTSGTDTQYF
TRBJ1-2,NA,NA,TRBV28,TGTGCCAGCGGCCCTGACAGGTACTATGGCTACACCTTC,CASGPDRYYGYTF
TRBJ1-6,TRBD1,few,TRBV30,TGTGCCTGGAAGTTTCGGGGACAGCTTAATTCACCCCTCCACTTT,CAWKFRGQLNSPLHF
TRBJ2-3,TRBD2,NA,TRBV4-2,TGTGCCAGCAGCCCCATAGGACTAGCTGGGGGGCGGGATACGCAGTATTTT,CASSPIGLAGGRDTQYF
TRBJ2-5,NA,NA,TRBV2,TGTGCCACTCATGGACATTCCCAAGAGACCCAGTACTTC,CATHGHSQETQYF
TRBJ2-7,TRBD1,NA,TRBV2,TGTGCCAGCACTTCTGACAGGGCAAACGAGCAGTACTTC,CASTSDRANEQYF
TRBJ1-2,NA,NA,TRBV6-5,TGTGCCAGCGGGGACACCCCCTACGGCTACACCTTC,CASGDTPYGYTF
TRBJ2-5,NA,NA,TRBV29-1,TGCAGCGTTCTTAGTATGTGGGAGACCCAGTACTTC,CSVLSMWETQYF
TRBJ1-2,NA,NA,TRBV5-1,TGCGCCAGCAGCTTGGGGACAGCCTCGGGCTATGGCTACACCTTC,CASSLGTASGYGYTF
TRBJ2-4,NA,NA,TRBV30,TGTGCCTGGAGTGGTAACGGGAAGGTGGCCAAAAACATTCAGTACTTC,CAWSGNGKVAKNIQYF
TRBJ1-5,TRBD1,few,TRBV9,TGTGCCAGCAGCGCCCAGGGGGCTCCCAATCAGCCCCAGCATTTT,CASSAQGAPNQPQHF
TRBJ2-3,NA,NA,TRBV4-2,TGTGCCAGCAGTCAACGACTAGGAAGCACAGATACGCAGTATTTT,CASSQRLGSTDTQYF
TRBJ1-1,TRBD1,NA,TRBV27,TGTGCCAGCAGTTTACCCGGACAGGGCGAAGCTTTCTTT,CASSLPGQGEAFF
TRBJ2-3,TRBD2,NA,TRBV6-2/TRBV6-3,TGTGCCAGCAGTTACGAGCGGGGGGGCACAGATACGCAGTATTTT,CASSYERGGTDTQYF
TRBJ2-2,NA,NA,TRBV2,TGTGCCAGCAGTAGCCGGGGGGCGGGCGCCGGGGAGCTGTTTTTT,CASSSRGAGAGELFF
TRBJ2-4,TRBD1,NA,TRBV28,TGTGCCAGCGGCTGGGACAGAAACATTCAGTACTTC,CASGWDRNIQYF
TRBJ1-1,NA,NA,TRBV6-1,TGTGCCAGCAGTGAGGTCCTCGGTGGTTACACTGAAGCTTTCTTT,CASSEVLGGYTEAFF
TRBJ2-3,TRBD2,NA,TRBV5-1,TGCGCCAGCAGCTCCACGAGCGGGAGGGCTCCAGATACGCAGTATTTT,CASSSTSGRAPDTQYF
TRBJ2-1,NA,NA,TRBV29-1,TGCAGCGTTGCTAAAAGGACACAACACAATGAGCAGTTCTTC,CSVAKRTQHNEQFF
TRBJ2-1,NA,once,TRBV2,TGTGCCATATACTCCTACAATGAGCAGTTCTTC,CAIYSYNEQFF
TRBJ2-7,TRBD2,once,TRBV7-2,TGTGCCAGCAGCTTAGGGCGGGGGGGCCTCAACGAGCAGTACTTC,CASSLGRGGLNEQYF
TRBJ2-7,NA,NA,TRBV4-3,TGCGCCAGCAGCCAAGAACAGGGCGGGGGCTCCTACGAGCAGTACTTC,CASSQEQGGGSYEQYF
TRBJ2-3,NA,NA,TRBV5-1,TGCGCCAGCAGCTTGGGGGTTAGGGGAGATACGCAGTATTTT,CASSLGVRGDTQYF
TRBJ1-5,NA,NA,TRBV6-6,TGTGCCAGCATCGCCCTCCCGGGAGGGCGTCAGCCCCAGCATTTT,CASIALPGGRQPQHF
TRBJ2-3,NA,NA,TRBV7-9,TGTGCCAGCAGCAAAGGGGGCGGCGGGGGGAAGGAAGATACGCAGTATTTT,CASSKGGGGGKEDTQYF
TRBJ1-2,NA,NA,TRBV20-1,TGCAGTGCTAGGGGGCCCAATGGCTACACCTTC,CSARGPNGYTF
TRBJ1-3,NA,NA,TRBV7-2,TGTGCCAGCAGCTTCGACAGGACGACCTCTGGAAACACCATATATTTT,CASSFDRTTSGNTIYF
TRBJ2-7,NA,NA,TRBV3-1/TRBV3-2,TGTGCCAGCAGCCTTCCGGGGGTTGGAAACGAGCAGTACTTC,CASSLPGVGNEQYF
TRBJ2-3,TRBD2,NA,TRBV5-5,TGTGCCAGCAGCAGGGAGGGCCTCGCAGATACGCAGTATTTT,CASSREGLADTQYF
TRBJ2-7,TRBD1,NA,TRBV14,TGTGCCAGCCGAGGACAGGGCTCCTACGAGCAGTACTTC,CASRGQGSYEQYF
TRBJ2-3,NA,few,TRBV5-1,TGCGCCAGCAGCTGGGGGGGCGGCACAGATACGCAGTATTTT,CASSWGGGTDTQYF
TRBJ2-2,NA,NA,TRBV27,TGTGCCAGCATGTCGTTCGGGGAGCTGTTTTTT,CASMSFGELFF
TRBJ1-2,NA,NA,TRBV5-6,TGTGCCAGCAGCGCGGCAGGGTATGGCTACACCTTC,CASSAAGYGYTF
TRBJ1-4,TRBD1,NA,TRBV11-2,TGTGCCAGCAGCTTAAGGCTTCCGACAGGGCACGAAAAACTGTTTTTT,CASSLRLPTGHEKLFF
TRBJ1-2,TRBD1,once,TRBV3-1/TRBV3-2,TGTGCCAGCAGCCAGGAGACAGGGTCCAGAGGCTACACCTTC,CASSQETGSRGYTF
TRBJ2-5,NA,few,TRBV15,TGTGCCACCAGCAGAGATGCGGTCACCCAAGAGACCCAGTACTTC,CATSRDAVTQETQYF
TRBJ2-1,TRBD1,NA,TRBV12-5,TGTGCTAGTGGTTTGCCACTTCCGGGACAGTACAACAATGAGCAGTTCTTC,CASGLPLPGQYNNEQFF
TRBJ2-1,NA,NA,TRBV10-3,TGTGCCATCGGGCAACAGGGCCGGGGCAATGAGCAGTTCTTC,CAIGQQGRGNEQFF
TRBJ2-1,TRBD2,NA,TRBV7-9,TGTGCCAGCAGACCCACTAGCGGGAGGACCATGGTTGATGAGCAGTTCTTC,CASRPTSGRTMVDEQFF
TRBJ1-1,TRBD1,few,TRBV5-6,TGTGCCAGCAGCTCCGCTACAGGGGACACTGAAGCTTTCTTT,CASSSATGDTEAFF
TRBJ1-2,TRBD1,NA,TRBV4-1,TGCGCCAGCAGCCAAGCTACAGGGGGAGACACTAATAACTATGGCTACACCTTC,CASSQATGGDTNNYGYTF
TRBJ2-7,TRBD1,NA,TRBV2,TGTGCCAGCACCCTTGACAGGGTGGAATTC,CASTLDRVEF
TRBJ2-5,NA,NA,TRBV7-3,TGTGCCAGCAGCTTAGACGGCAGGTCCTTGGAGACCCAGTACTTC,CASSLDGRSLETQYF
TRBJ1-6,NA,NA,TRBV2,TGTGCCAGCCGGGGGGGGGCTCAAATTACATATAATTCACCCCTCCACTTT,CASRGGAQITYNSPLHF
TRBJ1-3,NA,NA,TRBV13,TGTGCCAGCAGCTTAGAACGGTATCGAGCCCCACGGGACACCATATATTTT,CASSLERYRAPRDTIYF
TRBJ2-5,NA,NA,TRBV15,TGTGCCACCGCGACCAATCCGATGCGGGAGACCCAGTACTTC,CATATNPMRETQYF
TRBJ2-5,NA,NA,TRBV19,TGTGCCAGTAGCCCCGGTGGGAGGGGGGCCGTCAACCAAGAGACCCAGTACTTC,CASSPGGRGAVNQETQYF